This T cell receptor (beta chain) was captured by sequencing in a study of blood T cell repertoires in COVID-19. Study-level information: Acute and convalescent COVID-19 specimens originated in the United States, Italy and Spain. PBMCs, B-cell-depleted T cells, or T cells were the source of the cDNA or gDNA that made up the material.

In the original processing: Scientists estimated how many nucleated cells there were by amplifying reference gene primers. TCRdb's copy holds only in-frame clones and misses some; the assay was immunoSEQ multiplex PCR. That table supplies the V and J calls and clone size; D and trimming were determined from the DNA. The sample lists approximately 190,000 clones, roughly 85% occurring once. The CDR3 is 14 residues long. Per the germline V gene, CDR1 is SQVTM and CDR2 is ANQGSEA. Trimming at V came to 0 bases and at J to 15 bases, leaving 14 bases not matched to a gene. This clone was recorded only once.

Sequencing input: peripheral blood. The sequence came from a woman between 25 and 40 years old with acute or convalescent COVID-19. The J gene is TRBJ2-1, the V gene TRBV29-1; 7 bases align to TRBD2. This CDR3 reads CSVEDPLLAGVLFF. CDR3 coding DNA: TGCAGCGTTGAAGACCCCTTACTGGCGGGAGTACTGTTCTTC.